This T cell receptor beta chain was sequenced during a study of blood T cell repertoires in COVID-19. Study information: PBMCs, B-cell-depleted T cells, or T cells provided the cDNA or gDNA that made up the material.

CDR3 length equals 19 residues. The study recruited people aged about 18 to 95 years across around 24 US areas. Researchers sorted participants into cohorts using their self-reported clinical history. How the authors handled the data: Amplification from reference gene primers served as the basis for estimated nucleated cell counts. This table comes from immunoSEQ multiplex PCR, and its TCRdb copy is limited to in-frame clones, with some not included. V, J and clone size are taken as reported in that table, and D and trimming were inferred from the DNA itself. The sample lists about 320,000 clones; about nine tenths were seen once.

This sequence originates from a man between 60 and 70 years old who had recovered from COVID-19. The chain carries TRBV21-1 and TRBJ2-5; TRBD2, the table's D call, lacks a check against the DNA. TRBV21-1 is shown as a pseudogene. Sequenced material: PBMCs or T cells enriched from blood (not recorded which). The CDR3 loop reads CASSKRYGSGHVGQETQYF. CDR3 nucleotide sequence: TGTGCCAGCAGCAAAAGATACGGGAGTGGTCATGTAGGACAAGAGACCCAGTACTTC.